The rows below give T cell receptor beta chains drawn from one sample of a study of TIL therapy for anti-PD-1-resistant metastatic lung cancer. TCRdb's copy holds only in-frame clones and misses some; the assay was immunoSEQ multiplex PCR. Among fewer than 65,000 clones listed, 75% to 85% were seen once. Sequences were derived from blood, sampled at baseline. These TCRs come from a person aged 25-80 years with non-small cell lung cancer. CDR3s include the opening cysteine and the closing phenylalanine or tryptophan. Each record gives: J gene, clone size, D gene, V gene, CDR3 DNA, CDR3 protein. D genes are given only for firm matches. Size values are once, few and many counts, or a class for expanded clones, and some rows have none.

J: TRBJ2-5
size: -
D: -
V: TRBV28
DNA: TGTGCCAGCAGTGGTCAGCCTCAAGAGACCCAGTACTTC
CDR3: CASSGQPQETQYF

J: TRBJ1-5
size: -
D: -
V: TRBV5-5
DNA: TGTGCCAGCAGCACTGGAATATTGACATATCAGCCCCAGCATTTT
CDR3: CASSTGILTYQPQHF

J: TRBJ2-7
size: -
D: -
V: TRBV6-5
DNA: TGTGCCAGCAATGGGATCTACGAGCAGTACTTC
CDR3: CASNGIYEQYF

J: TRBJ2-1
size: -
D: TRBD2
V: TRBV28
DNA: TGTGCCAGCAGCCCTCGGGGGGGAATCGACCACAATGAGCAGTTCTTC
CDR3: CASSPRGGIDHNEQFF

J: TRBJ2-1
size: -
D: TRBD2
V: TRBV18
DNA: TGTGCCAGCTCACCTACCGAGACTAGCCGAAATGGTGAGCAGTTCTTC
CDR3: CASSPTETSRNGEQFF

J: TRBJ1-4
size: -
D: -
V: TRBV7-8
DNA: TGTGCCAGCAGCTGGACTAGGGGTTATGAAAAACTGTTTTTT
CDR3: CASSWTRGYEKLFF

J: TRBJ2-7
size: -
D: -
V: TRBV19
DNA: TGTGCCAGTAGTAGAGGCTTACGATACGAGCAGTACTTC
CDR3: CASSRGLRYEQYF

J: TRBJ1-3
size: -
D: -
V: TRBV11-2
DNA: TGTGCCAGCAGCCAGGCGTATTCCTCTGGAAACACCATATATTTT
CDR3: CASSQAYSSGNTIYF

J: TRBJ2-3
size: -
D: -
V: TRBV7-8
DNA: TGTGCCAGCAGCCGCCCCTCGGCTAGCGTTCCTACGCAGTATTTT
CDR3: CASSRPSASVPTQYF

J: TRBJ2-5
size: -
D: -
V: TRBV5-1
DNA: TGCGCCAGCAGCTTCGGCGGGGGCCCCCTTAAAGAGACCCAGTACTTC
CDR3: CASSFGGGPLKETQYF

J: TRBJ2-7
size: -
D: TRBD2
V: TRBV4-3
DNA: TGCGCCAGCAGCCAGGGACAGGCCACCGGGACTAGCGGCTACGAGCAGTACTTC
CDR3: CASSQGQATGTSGYEQYF

J: TRBJ2-3
size: -
D: -
V: TRBV6-2/TRBV6-3
DNA: TGTGCCAGCAGTCAGGGAACTACGCAGTATTTT
CDR3: CASSQGTTQYF

J: TRBJ1-6
size: -
D: -
V: TRBV6-5
DNA: TGTGCCAGCAGTTACGGGAGACATGGGAATTCACCCCTCCACTTT
CDR3: CASSYGRHGNSPLHF

J: TRBJ2-2
size: -
D: TRBD1
V: TRBV2
DNA: TGTGCCAGCAGTGGTACAGGGGGCAACACCGGGGAGCTGTTTTTT
CDR3: CASSGTGGNTGELFF

J: TRBJ2-7
size: -
D: TRBD1
V: TRBV27
DNA: TGTGCCAGCAGTGTTAGGACAGGGGGTTACGAGCAGTACTTC
CDR3: CASSVRTGGYEQYF

J: TRBJ1-2
size: once
D: -
V: TRBV11-3
DNA: TGTGCTCTCAGGCCCAGGGCTGATGGCTACACCTTC
CDR3: CALRPRADGYTF

J: TRBJ2-1
size: -
D: TRBD2
V: TRBV4-3
DNA: TGCGCCAGCAGCCAACTAGCGGGGGGCTCCAATGAGCAGTTCTTC
CDR3: CASSQLAGGSNEQFF

J: TRBJ2-3
size: -
D: TRBD2
V: TRBV4-2
DNA: TGTGCCAGCAGCCAAGATAATCAAGCGGGGGAGATGTATACGCAGTATTTT
CDR3: CASSQDNQAGEMYTQYF

J: TRBJ1-4
size: -
D: -
V: TRBV24-1
DNA: TGTGCCACCAGTGAGCCAAATGAAAAACTGTTTTTT
CDR3: CATSEPNEKLFF

J: TRBJ1-1
size: -
D: -
V: TRBV5-6
DNA: TGTGCCAGCAGCCTCCGTCCGGCAGGAGACACTGAAGCTTTCTTT
CDR3: CASSLRPAGDTEAFF

J: TRBJ2-3
size: -
D: -
V: TRBV7-2
DNA: TGTGCCAGCAGCTTTACGGTTCTCACAGATACGCAGTATTTT
CDR3: CASSFTVLTDTQYF

J: TRBJ2-3
size: -
D: -
V: TRBV29-1
DNA: TGCAGCGTTGAAGTTCGGAGGCTGAGCACAGATACGCAGTATTTT
CDR3: CSVEVRRLSTDTQYF

J: TRBJ2-1
size: few
D: -
V: TRBV5-1
DNA: TGCGCCAGCAGCTTTAGAGATGGCCCCTACAATGAGCAGTTCTTC
CDR3: CASSFRDGPYNEQFF

J: TRBJ1-4
size: -
D: TRBD1
V: TRBV7-8
DNA: TGTGCCAGCAGCCCCGACAGGGGTGATGAAAAACTGTTTTTT
CDR3: CASSPDRGDEKLFF